The 4 T cell receptor beta chains below come from one sample, sequenced in a study of T cell responses to AZD1222 COVID-19 vaccine. Some clones are missing from TCRdb's copy, which holds only in-frame ones; the method was immunoSEQ multiplex PCR. Here the sample spans some 140,000 clones, about 90% being singletons. Here the sequenced sample was peripheral blood, taken on day 0 of AZD1222 vaccination. The receptor source for this set is an adult in good health.

The rearrangement joins TRBV15 to TRBJ2-6; TRBD1 might be the D (6 bases). This CDR3 has 17 amino acids. CDR1 and CDR2 from the germline V gene are LNHNV and YYDKDF (reference sequence). The V end was cut by 3 bases, the J end by 0 bases, with 12 bases between. In DNA, the CDR3 is TGTGCCACCAGCAGGGACAGCGTTACCTCTGGGGCCAACGTCCTGACTTTC. Translation: CATSRDSVTSGANVLTF.

The chain uses TRBV5-8 and TRBJ2-3; TRBD1 matches 7 bases. Per germline, CDR1 SGHTS and CDR2 YDEGEE. This CDR3 region has 16 residues. V lost 0 bases and J lost 2; bases outside the gene matches: 6. Here the CDR3 reads CASSLGTGVYTDTQYF. Written as DNA, the CDR3 is TGTGCCAGCAGCTTGGGTACAGGGGTGTACACAGATACGCAGTATTTT.

The rearrangement uses TRBV5-4 and TRBJ2-5, with TRBD2 matching over 9 bases. V lost 1 base to trimming and J lost 5 bases; unmatched junction nucleotides: 3. Germline values: CDR1 SGHNT, CDR2 YYREEE (reference sequence). The CDR3 spans 14 residues. The CDR3 here is CASSLLAGGETQYF. The CDR3 bases are TGTGCCAGCAGCTTGCTCGCGGGGGGGGAGACCCAGTACTTC.

This chain links TRBV4-3 with TRBJ1-6; no definite D call. Per the germline V gene, CDR1 is LGHNA and CDR2 is YSLEER. The germline V and J ends were trimmed by 5 bases and 11 bases, with 19 bases remaining between them. This CDR3 region has 15 residues. The CDR3 reads CASSWRLKEIAPLHF. The CDR3 DNA is TGCGCCAGCAGCTGGCGCTTGAAGGAGATCGCACCCCTCCACTTT.